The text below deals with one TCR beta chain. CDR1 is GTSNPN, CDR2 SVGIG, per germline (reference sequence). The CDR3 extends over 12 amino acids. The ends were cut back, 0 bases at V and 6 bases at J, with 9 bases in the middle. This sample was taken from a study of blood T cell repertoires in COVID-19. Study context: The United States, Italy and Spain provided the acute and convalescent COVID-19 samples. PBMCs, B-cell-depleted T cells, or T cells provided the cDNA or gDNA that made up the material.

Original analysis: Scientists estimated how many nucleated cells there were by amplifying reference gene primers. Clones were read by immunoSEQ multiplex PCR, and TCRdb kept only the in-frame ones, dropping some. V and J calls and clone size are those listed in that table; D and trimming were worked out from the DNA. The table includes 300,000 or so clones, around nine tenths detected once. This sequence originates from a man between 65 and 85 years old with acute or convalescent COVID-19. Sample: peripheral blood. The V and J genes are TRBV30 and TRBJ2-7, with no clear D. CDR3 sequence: CAWSVLSREQYF. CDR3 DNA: TGTGCCTGGAGTGTACTCTCCCGCGAGCAGTACTTC. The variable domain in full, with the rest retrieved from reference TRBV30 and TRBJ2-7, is SQTIHQWPATLVQPVGSPLSLECTVEGTSNPNLYWYRQAAGRGLQLLFYSVGIGQISSEVPQNLSASRPQDRQFILSSKKLLLSDSGFYLCAWSVLSREQYFGPGTRLTVT.